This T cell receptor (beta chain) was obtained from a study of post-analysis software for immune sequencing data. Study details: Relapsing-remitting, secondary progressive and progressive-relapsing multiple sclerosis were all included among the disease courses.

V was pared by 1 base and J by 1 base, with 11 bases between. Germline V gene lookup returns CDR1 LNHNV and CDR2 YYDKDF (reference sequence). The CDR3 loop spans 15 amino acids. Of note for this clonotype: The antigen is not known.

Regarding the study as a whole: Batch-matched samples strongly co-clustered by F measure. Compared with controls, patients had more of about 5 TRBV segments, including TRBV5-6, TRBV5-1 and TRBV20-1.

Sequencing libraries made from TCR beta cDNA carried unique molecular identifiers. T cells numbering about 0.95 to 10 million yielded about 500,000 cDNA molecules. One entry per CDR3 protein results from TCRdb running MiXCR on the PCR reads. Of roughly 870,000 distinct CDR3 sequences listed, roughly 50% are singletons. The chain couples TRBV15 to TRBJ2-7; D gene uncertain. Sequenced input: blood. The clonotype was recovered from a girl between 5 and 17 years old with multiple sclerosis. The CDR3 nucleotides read TGTGCCACCAGCAGAGTGGTCGGCGGTTCCTACGAGCAGTACTTC. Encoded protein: CATSRVVGGSYEQYF. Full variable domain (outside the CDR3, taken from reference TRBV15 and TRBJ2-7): DAMVIQNPRYQVTQFGKPVTLSCSQTLNHNVMYWYQQKSSQAPKLLFHYYDKDFNNEADTPDNFQSRRPNTSFCFLDIRSPGLGDTAMYLCATSRVVGGSYEQYFGPGTRLTVT.